One sample yielded the 5 T cell receptor beta chains listed below, sequenced in a study of T cells in Graves' hyperthyroidism and ophthalmopathy. The CDR3 regions of TCR beta were amplified from RNA transcripts. First-round RT-PCR with HTBI primers amplified the TCR CDR3 region. TCRdb re-called the multiplex PCR reads with MiXCR, one entry per CDR3 protein. The data show about 600,000 distinct CDR3 sequences, with about a sixth seen just once and 3% to 4% held by the top ten. The sequencing sample was made of blood. These receptors were taken from a woman aged 40 to 50 with Graves' ophthalmopathy.

V gene TRBV7-3 combines with J gene TRBJ2-2; TRBD1 matches at 8 bases. V gave up 5 bases and J gave up 6 bases; unmatched junction bases: 5. Per the germline V gene, CDR1 is SGHTA and CDR2 is FQGTGA. The CDR3 sequence is 14 residues long. The CDR3 DNA is TGTGCCAGCAGCATCCAGGGGGCCTCCGGGGAGCTGTTTTTT. This translates into CASSIQGASGELFF. The full variable domain, rest sourced from reference TRBV7-3 and TRBJ2-2, is GAGVSQTPSNKVTEKGKYVELRCDPISGHTALYWYRQSLGQGPEFLIYFQGTGAADDSGLPNDRFFAVRPEGSVSTLKIQRTERGDSAVYLCASSIQGASGELFFGEGSRLTVL.

The chain has TRBV27 and TRBJ2-1; 8 bases agree with TRBD1. Germline values: CDR1 MNHEY, CDR2 SMNVEV (reference sequence). V shed 6 bases, J shed 12 bases, and the junction held 10 bases outside the gene matches. The CDR3 runs 13 residues. In DNA form, the CDR3 reads TGTGCCAGCAGGAGACAGGGGCGGTCACCGCAGTTCTTC. It translates to CASRRQGRSPQFF.

This clonotype was picked up a small number of times. The gene calls are TRBV5-1 and TRBJ1-4, with TRBD1 identical over 9 bases. J lost 5 bases, V lost 7 bases, and 6 bases had no gene match. Germline CDR1 is SGHRS and CDR2 is YFSETQ. This CDR3 has 14 amino acids. The CDR3 DNA reads TGCGCCAGCGGATGGACAGGGGAAAATGAAAAACTGTTTTTT. As protein: CASGWTGENEKLFF.

The chain recombines TRBV6-1 with TRBJ1-3; 10 nucleotides agree with TRBD1. With 6 bases clipped from V and 0 bases from J, the junction kept 11 bases outside the gene matches. This CDR3 region has 18 residues. Germline V CDR1 and CDR2: MNHNS, SASEGT. CDR3 sequence reads: CASSVDRDRGHSGNTIYF. CDR3 nucleotide sequence: TGTGCCAGCAGCGTTGACCGGGACAGGGGCCACTCTGGAAACACCATATATTTT.

This clonotype has only a few counts. The chain recombines TRBV11-2 with TRBJ1-6; TRBD1 aligns across 7 bases. J was trimmed by 5 bases and V by 5 bases; bases with no gene match: 12. This CDR3 is built from 17 residues. In germline, CDR1 is SGHAT, CDR2 FQNNGV. DNA for the CDR3: TGTGCCAGCAGCCCCTATAGGGGGACAGAGAATAATTCACCCCTCCACTTT. This sequence encodes CASSPYRGTENNSPLHF.